This T cell receptor beta chain was retrieved from a study of T cells in Graves' hyperthyroidism and ophthalmopathy. General study points: The model identified upcoming ophthalmopathy a median approximately seven months ahead of onset.

Germline assignment: CDR1 SGDLS and CDR2 YYNGEE. The CDR3 spans 16 residues. V lost 3 bases and J 6 bases, leaving 22 bases between the germline ends. A word on this clonotype: The antigen is unknown.

The investigators amplified TCR beta CDR3 regions from RNA transcripts. Initially, a first-round RT-PCR of the TCR CDR3 employed the HTBI primer set. Using its own MiXCR run on the multiplex PCR reads, TCRdb lists one record per CDR3 protein. The data hold roughly 550,000 distinct CDR3 sequences, with about 16% observed a single time. With duration under 3 months, ophthalmopathy was active: Clinical Activity Score at least 3, NOSPECS at least 4. The rearrangement links TRBV9 to TRBJ2-7; D may be TRBD1 or TRBD2 (6 bases each). The specimen was blood. The TCR comes from a woman aged 25 to 39 with Graves' ophthalmopathy. The CDR3 sequence: CASSGGEGGNLIEQYF. The CDR3 DNA is TGTGCCAGCAGCGGTGGAGAAGGGGGGAACCTTATCGAGCAGTACTTC.